This passage covers 25 T cell receptor beta chains from one sample sequenced in a study of blood T cell repertoires in COVID-19. Method: immunoSEQ multiplex PCR; TCRdb's copy keeps in-frame clones and lacks some. The sample yields about 410,000 clones, roughly 90% seen once. Sample: peripheral blood. The receptors were gathered from a woman in her 30s with active or convalescent COVID-19.

The V and J genes are TRBV10-3 and TRBJ1-1, with D possibly matching TRBD1 (5 bases). Germline V lookup: CDR1 ENHRY, CDR2 SYGVKD. V was cut by 6 bases and J by 1 base, with 12 bases left in between. This CDR3 is built from 14 residues. CDR3 residues: CAISNQGENTEAFF. The CDR3 DNA reads as TGTGCCATCAGCAATCAGGGTGAGAACACTGAAGCTTTCTTT.

This chain links TRBV27 with TRBJ2-5, with D perhaps TRBD2 (5 bases). V was trimmed by 7 bases and J by 2 bases, leaving 11 bases between them. This CDR3 comprises 13 residues. Germline-derived CDR1 and CDR2 are MNHEY and SMNVEV (reference sequence). The CDR3 protein is CASTSGIQETQYF. CDR3 DNA: TGTGCCAGCACCTCCGGGATACAAGAGACCCAGTACTTC.

CDR3 sequence reads: CAISDQRGNTGELFF. As DNA, the CDR3 is TGTGCCATCAGTGACCAGCGGGGGAACACCGGGGAGCTGTTTTTT. The chain has TRBV10-3 and TRBJ2-2; 7 bases line up with TRBD2. The CDR3 extends over 15 amino acids. Germline assignment: CDR1 ENHRY and CDR2 SYGVKD. The ends lost 3 bases at V and 1 base at J; junction bases unmatched: 2.

The genes are TRBV19 and TRBJ1-2; 8 nucleotides match TRBD1. CDR1 LNHDA and CDR2 SQIVND come from the germline V gene (reference sequence). Trimming removed 7 bases from V and 0 bases from J; junction bases left unmatched: 10. The CDR3 loop spans 16 amino acids. The DNA for the CDR3 is TGTGCCAGTAATATCGGGACAGGCTTAGCTAACTATGGCTACACCTTC. This codes for CASNIGTGLANYGYTF.

The rearrangement uses TRBV28 and TRBJ2-4; D might be TRBD1 (7 bases). CDR1 is MDHEN and CDR2 is SYDVKM in the germline V gene. The CDR3 spans 15 residues. The germline V and J ends were trimmed by 3 bases and 3 bases, with 12 bases remaining between them. Here the CDR3 DNA reads TGTGCCAGCAGTTTGGGCCAGGGGGGCAAAAACATTCAGTACTTC. Amino acids: CASSLGQGGKNIQYF.

The rearrangement links TRBV7-8 to TRBJ1-1, with D possibly matching TRBD1 (6 bases). Germline assignment: CDR1 SGHVS and CDR2 FQNEAQ. V was clipped by 5 bases and J by 0 bases, with 13 bases between them. This CDR3 has 15 residues. CDR3 in DNA: TGTGCCAGCAGCCCGGACAGCTCTATGAACACTGAAGCTTTCTTT. Its protein is CASSPDSSMNTEAFF.

The chain combines TRBV21-1 with TRBJ2-1; the D segment call TRBD2 is taken from the table without a DNA check. TRBV21-1 is shown as a pseudogene. This CDR3 contains 17 residues. As DNA, the CDR3 is TGTGCCAGCAGCAAATCCCGCCGCGCTAGCGGGTACAATGAGCAGTTCTTC. It translates to CASSKSRRASGYNEQFF.

The chain carries TRBV11-2 and TRBJ1-2; D remains unclear. CDR1 is SGHAT and CDR2 is FQNNGV in the germline V gene. This CDR3 has 13 residues. The V end was cut by 5 bases, the J end by 1 base, with 8 bases between. The CDR3 nucleotides are TGTGCCAGCAGCCTCCGGGATAACTATGGCTACACCTTC. Its protein product is CASSLRDNYGYTF.

The chain uses TRBV13 and TRBJ1-2; 7 nucleotides agree with TRBD1. This CDR3 region has 19 residues. Trimming cost V 0 bases and J 0 bases; bases outside gene matches: 13. CDR1 and CDR2 (germline): PRHDT, FYEKMQ (reference sequence). The CDR3 loop reads CASSLGAPIQGTANYGYTF. The DNA of the CDR3 is TGTGCCAGCAGCTTAGGGGCCCCTATACAGGGGACGGCTAACTATGGCTACACCTTC.

The genes are TRBV15 and TRBJ2-2, with 10 positions matching TRBD2. V lost 0 bases, J lost 3 bases, and 13 bases stayed unmatched. Germline V CDR1 and CDR2: LNHNV, YYDKDF (reference sequence). The CDR3 runs to 20 residues. CDR3 nucleotide sequence: TGTGCCACCAGCAGAGATCCAGCGGGGGGGTTCTACCTCTACACCGGGGAGCTGTTTTTT. This translates into CATSRDPAGGFYLYTGELFF.

This chain joins TRBV5-6 and TRBJ1-2; D perhaps matches TRBD1 (6 bases). This CDR3 contains 13 residues. Per germline, CDR1 SGHDT and CDR2 YYEEEE. The germline V and J ends were trimmed by 5 bases and 7 bases, with 15 bases remaining between them. This chain's CDR3 is CASRQQGSGGYTF. The CDR3 coding sequence is TGTGCCAGCAGACAGCAGGGGTCCGGTGGCTACACCTTC.

The V gene is TRBV5-4, the J gene TRBJ1-1; D perhaps matches TRBD1 (5 bases). There are 13 residues in the CDR3. Germline assignment: CDR1 SGHNT and CDR2 YYREEE (reference sequence). Deletions cut 5 bases from V and 3 bases from J, with 11 bases between. In DNA form, the CDR3 reads TGTGCCAGCAGTGCAGGGAAGCACACTGAAGCTTTCTTT. It specifies CASSAGKHTEAFF. The variable domain in full, completed from reference TRBV5-4 and TRBJ1-1, reads ETGVTQSPTHLIKTRGQQVTLRCSSQSGHNTVSWYQQALGQGPQFIFQYYREEENGRGNFPPRFSGLQFPNYSSELNVNALELDDSALYLCASSAGKHTEAFFGQGTRLTVV.

The rearrangement joins TRBV3-1 (or the pseudogene TRBV3-2) to TRBJ2-7, with a weak D call TRBD1 (6 bases). V lost 3 bases and J 3 bases, leaving 12 bases between the germline ends. The germline CDR1 and CDR2 sequences are LGHDT and YNNKEL (reference sequence). The CDR3 length is 14 residues. The CDR3 region has the DNA TGTGCCAGCAGCCAGTCAGGACAGAACTACGAGCAGTACTTC. As protein: CASSQSGQNYEQYF.

This chain uses TRBV4-1 with TRBJ2-5; a weak D match, TRBD2 (5 bases). V gave up 6 bases and J gave up 1 base, with 12 bases separating them. This CDR3 has 14 residues. CDR1 and CDR2 from the germline V gene are MGHRA and YSYEKL. CDR3 loop: CASSHAGVQETQYF. CDR3 nucleotide sequence: TGCGCCAGCAGTCATGCGGGTGTCCAAGAGACCCAGTACTTC.

The V and J genes are TRBV4-2 and TRBJ2-5; the D gene is possibly TRBD2 (5 bases). The CDR3 has 15 residues. The germline gives CDR1 LGHNA, CDR2 YNFKEQ. Trimming pared 0 bases from V and 1 base from J, leaving 9 bases between. The chain's CDR3 is CASSQDRGTQETQYF. In nucleotides, the CDR3 is TGTGCCAGCAGCCAAGACCGGGGTACCCAAGAGACCCAGTACTTC.

The chain has TRBV2 and TRBJ2-2; 9 nucleotides align to TRBD2. With 6 bases clipped from V and 1 base from J, the junction kept 0 bases outside the gene matches. CDR1 and CDR2 from the germline V gene are SNHLY and FYNNEI. This CDR3 comprises 14 residues. The CDR3 region has the DNA TGTGCCAGCAGGCGGGAGGGGAACACCGGGGAGCTGTTTTTT. Protein product: CASRREGNTGELFF. Combining the CDR3 with reference TRBV2 and TRBJ2-2 gives the whole variable domain EPEVTQTPSHQVTQMGQEVILRCVPISNHLYFYWYRQILGQKVEFLVSFYNNEISEKSEIFDDQFSVERPDGSNFTLKIRSTKLEDSAMYFCASRREGNTGELFFGEGSRLTVL.

This sequence joins TRBV2 and TRBJ1-3; D remains unclear. The CDR3 contains 13 residues. From germline, CDR1 is SNHLY and CDR2 FYNNEI. V was clipped by 4 bases and J by 0 bases, with 4 bases between them. The CDR3 here is CASSGASGNTIYF. CDR3 sequence (DNA): TGTGCCAGCAGTGGCGCCTCTGGAAACACCATATATTTT.

This clone is a singleton in its sample. The genes are TRBV14 and TRBJ2-7, with 8 bases identical to TRBD1. Germline V gives CDR1 SGHDN, CDR2 FVKESK. The junction had 9 bases not matched to a gene; V was cut back by 3 bases and J by 2 bases. CDR3 length: 16 residues. The CDR3: CASSHLGQGPTYEQYF. The CDR3 nucleotides are TGTGCCAGCAGCCACCTAGGACAGGGTCCTACCTACGAGCAGTACTTC.

The CDR3 DNA reads TGTGCCAGCAGCCCTAAAACGGGGGAGCAGTTCTTC. This translates into CASSPKTGEQFF. The V call is TRBV21-1, the J call TRBJ2-1; the D call of TRBD2 is as the table states it, not checked on the DNA. TRBV21-1 is a recognized pseudogene. CDR3 length: 12 residues.

This chain joins TRBV6-5 and TRBJ1-3, with TRBD1 matching over 7 bases. Looked up from germline, CDR1 is MNHEY and CDR2 is SVGAGI. Trimming removed 2 bases from V and 1 base from J; junction bases left unmatched: 5. The length of the CDR3 is 16 residues. CDR3 bases: TGTGCCAGCAGTTACACCGGGACAGTTTCTGGAAACACCATATATTTT. This encodes CASSYTGTVSGNTIYF.

The CDR3 DNA sequence: TGCGCCAGCAGCCAAGTACTAGCTTCCCAAGAGACCCAGTACTTC. Translated: CASSQVLASQETQYF. The chain has TRBV4-1 and TRBJ2-5; possible D gene TRBD2, 6 bases. The germline V gene encodes CDR1 MGHRA and CDR2 YSYEKL. This CDR3 spans 15 amino acids. Trimming took 1 base from V and 1 from J, leaving 10 bases between them.

This chain uses TRBV9 with TRBJ2-7; D perhaps matches TRBD1 (7 bases). The CDR3 is made up of 16 amino acids. CDR1 is SGDLS, CDR2 YYNGEE, per germline. Deletions cut 0 bases from V and 3 bases from J, with 16 bases between. CDR3 loop: CASSVGGGREDYEQYF. CDR3 DNA sequence: TGTGCCAGCAGCGTAGGAGGGGGCAGGGAGGACTACGAGCAGTACTTC. Filled out from reference TRBV9 and TRBJ2-7, the complete variable domain reads DSGVTQTPKHLITATGQRVTLRCSPRSGDLSVYWYQQSLDQGLQFLIQYYNGEERAKGNILERFSAQQFPDLHSELNLSSLELGDSALYFCASSVGGGREDYEQYFGPGTRLTVT.

The chain is built from TRBV5-1 and TRBJ1-2; D call uncertain. V lost 3 bases and J lost 4, with 16 bases in between. CDR3 length equals 15 residues. Germline assignment: CDR1 SGHRS and CDR2 YFSETQ. The CDR3 region is CASSSTGMESYGYTF. In DNA form, the CDR3 reads TGCGCCAGCAGCTCAACCGGGATGGAGTCCTATGGCTACACCTTC. Filled out from reference TRBV5-1 and TRBJ1-2, the complete variable domain reads KAGVTQTPRYLIKTRGQQVTLSCSPISGHRSVSWYQQTPGQGLQFLFEYFSETQRNKGNFPGRFSGRQFSNSRSEMNVSTLELGDSALYLCASSSTGMESYGYTFGSGTRLTVV.

The chain uses TRBV6-5 and TRBJ1-6; 7 bases map to TRBD1. V gave up 7 bases and J gave up 8 bases; unmatched junction bases: 5. The germline CDR1 and CDR2 sequences are MNHEY and SVGAGI. The CDR3 length is 13 residues. The CDR3: CASTDRDHSPLHF. The CDR3 DNA follows: TGTGCCAGCACCGACAGGGACCATTCACCCCTCCACTTT.

The V and J genes are TRBV11-1 and TRBJ1-1; D is ambiguous. Germline V gene sequence: CDR1 SGHAT, CDR2 FQDESV (reference sequence). With 2 bases removed from V and 0 bases from J, the gap between germline ends came to 10 bases. The CDR3 extends over 15 amino acids. The CDR3 loop reads CASSLTADLNTEAFF. In DNA, the CDR3 is TGTGCCAGCAGCTTAACCGCAGATTTGAACACTGAAGCTTTCTTT.